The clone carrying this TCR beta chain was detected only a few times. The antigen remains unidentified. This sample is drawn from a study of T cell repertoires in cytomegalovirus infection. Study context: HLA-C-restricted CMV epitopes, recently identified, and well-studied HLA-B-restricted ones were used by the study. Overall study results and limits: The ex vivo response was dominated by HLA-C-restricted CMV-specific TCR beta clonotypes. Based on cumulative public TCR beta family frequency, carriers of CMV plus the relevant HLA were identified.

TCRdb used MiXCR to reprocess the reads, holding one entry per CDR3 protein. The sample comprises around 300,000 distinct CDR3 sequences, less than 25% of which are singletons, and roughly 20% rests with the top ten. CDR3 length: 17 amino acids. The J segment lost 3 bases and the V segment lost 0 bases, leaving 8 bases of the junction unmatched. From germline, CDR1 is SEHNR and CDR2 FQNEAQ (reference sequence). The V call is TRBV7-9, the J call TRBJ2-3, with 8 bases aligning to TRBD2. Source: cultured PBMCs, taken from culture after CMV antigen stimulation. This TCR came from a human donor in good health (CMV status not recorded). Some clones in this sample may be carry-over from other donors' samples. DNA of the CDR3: TGTGCCAGCAGCTTAGCGAGGGCGGGAGGAAGAACAGATACGCAGTATTTT. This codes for CASSLARAGGRTDTQYF.